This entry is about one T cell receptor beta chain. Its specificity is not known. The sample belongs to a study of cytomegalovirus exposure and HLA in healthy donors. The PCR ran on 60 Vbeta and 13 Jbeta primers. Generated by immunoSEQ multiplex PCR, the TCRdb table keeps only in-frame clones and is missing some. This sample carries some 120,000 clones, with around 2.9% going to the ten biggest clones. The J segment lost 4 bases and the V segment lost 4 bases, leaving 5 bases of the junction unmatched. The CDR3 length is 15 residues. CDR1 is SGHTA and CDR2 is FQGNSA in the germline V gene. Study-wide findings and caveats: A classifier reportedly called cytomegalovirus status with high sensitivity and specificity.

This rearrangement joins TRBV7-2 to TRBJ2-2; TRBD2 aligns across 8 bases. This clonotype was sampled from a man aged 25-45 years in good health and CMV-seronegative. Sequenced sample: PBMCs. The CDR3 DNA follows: TGTGCCAGCAGCTCGGGACTAGTGGGCACCGGGGAGCTGTTTTTT. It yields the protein CASSSGLVGTGELFF.